The T cell receptor (beta chain) described here comes from a study of shared clonotypes between healthy human individuals. Study-level background: Those who served as donors were two women and a few men between the ages of 18 and 49. Used for every donor were three CD4 naive, three CD4 memory, two CD8 naive and one CD8 memory plate.

The CDR3 runs 13 residues. The V end was cut by 5 bases, the J end by 1 base, with 6 bases between. CDR1 and CDR2 (germline): SEHNR, FQNEAQ (reference sequence). Concerning this clone itself: The sample carries other DNA sequences with the same CDR3.

The protocol was immunoSEQ multiplex PCR, while the TCRdb copy is restricted to in-frame clones and leaves out a portion. The profile covers around 1.4 million clones, with less than 99% appearing a single time and 0.36% taken by the ten largest. The J gene is TRBJ1-5, the V gene TRBV7-9; no clear D gene. Sequencing was done on a sample of naive CD4+ T cells sorted from blood. Subset here: CD45RA+ positively selected. This receptor was taken from a young man in good health. The CDR3 bases are TGTGCCAGCAGCCCGGGAAGCAATCAGCCCCAGCATTTT. Translation: CASSPGSNQPQHF.